This paragraph covers one TCR beta chain sequence. Its antigen is unidentified. There are 13 residues in the CDR3. Trimming stripped 1 base from V and 4 bases from J, with 7 bases between. Germline lookup yields CDR1 SGHNT and CDR2 YENEEA. This entry belongs to a study of PD-1 blockade in mismatch repair-deficient tumors. On the study more broadly: All were previously treated, progressing patients with around 12 mismatch repair-deficient cancer types. Notes on the study in general: Tumor-resident clones, often undetectable pretreatment in blood, expanded then contracted after pembrolizumab.

Using immunoSEQ multiplex PCR, the repertoire was profiled, and TCRdb retains in-frame clones only, with some absent. This table holds some 97,000 clones, 70% to 85% found once. PCR or immunohistochemistry showed mismatch repair deficiency in every enrolled patient. TCRs were sequenced from three patients responding to pembrolizumab. The chain couples TRBV11-3 to TRBJ2-5; D is uncertain. The source is an adult with mismatch repair-deficient cancer. The sequences come from peripheral blood, collected roughly eight months after starting pembrolizumab. For the CDR3, the DNA is TGTGCCAGCAGCTTAGGGGGATCAGAGACCCAGTACTTC. This sequence encodes CASSLGGSETQYF.